A selection of T cell receptor beta chains follows, all from one sample in a study of blood T cell repertoires in COVID-19. Only in-frame clones appear in the TCRdb table, and some are missing; sequencing was by immunoSEQ multiplex PCR. This sample has roughly 200,000 clones, with around 77% found just once. The sample was peripheral blood. The receptors shown here come from a man between 65 and 79 years old with active or convalescent COVID-19. Each CDR3 is given with its conserved first and last residue. The D gene is left open where the match is weak. Some rows mark clone size as missing; the rest say once, few, many or name a class of expanded clone.

TRBD1 . TRBJ2-7 TRBV6-2/TRBV6-3 TGTGCCAGCAGTTACTCGCGGGACAGGGGTACCTACGAGCAGTACTTC CASSYSRDRGTYEQYF
. few TRBJ1-4 TRBV5-1 TGCGCCAGCAGCTTCTTGGAGGGTGATGAAAAACTGTTTTTT CASSFLEGDEKLFF
TRBD1 few TRBJ1-2 TRBV6-4 TGTGCCAGCAGTGACGAAGGGACAGGCTATGGCTACACCTTC CASSDEGTGYGYTF
TRBD2 . TRBJ2-2 TRBV18 TGTGCCAGCTCACTTTGGACTAGCGGGAACACCGGGGAGCTGTTTTTT CASSLWTSGNTGELFF
. . TRBJ1-1 TRBV4-3 TGCGCCAGCAGCCGACTCAGGGTAGGCACTGAAGCTTTCTTT CASSRLRVGTEAFF
. few TRBJ2-2 TRBV19 TGTGCCAGTAGTATGATTGGGGGCGTAACCGGGGAGCTGTTTTTT CASSMIGGVTGELFF
TRBD1 . TRBJ2-7 TRBV28 TGTGCCAGCAGTTTAGGGACAGGGACCTACGAGCAGTACTTC CASSLGTGTYEQYF
. . TRBJ2-5 TRBV6-5 TGTGCCAGCAGTTTACGACATGGCAATCAAGAGACCCAGTACTTC CASSLRHGNQETQYF
. . TRBJ1-6 TRBV6-5 TGTGCCAGCAGTCGTGACAGCTCCTATAATTCACCCCTCCACTTT CASSRDSSYNSPLHF
TRBD1 . TRBJ2-7 TRBV11-2 TGTGCCAGCGCCCGCGAGGGGACAGGATACTACGAGCAGTACTTC CASAREGTGYYEQYF
TRBD2 . TRBJ2-3 TRBV6-2/TRBV6-3 TGTGCCAGCAGTTACGTTGTGGGTCTAGCGGGGGGGCCTAGCACAGATACGCAGTATTTT CASSYVVGLAGGPSTDTQYF
. . TRBJ1-2 TRBV2 TGTGCCAGCAGTGTAGACTTCCGCTATGGCTACACCTTC CASSVDFRYGYTF
TRBD1 few TRBJ2-2 TRBV18 TGTGCCAGCTCCGCAGGGACAGGGGCAACCGGGGAGCTGTTTTTT CASSAGTGATGELFF
. . TRBJ2-1 TRBV7-3 TGTGCCAGCAGCCCCGGACACAACTCCTACAATGAGCAGTTCTTC CASSPGHNSYNEQFF
TRBD1 once TRBJ1-1 TRBV5-1 TGCGCCAGCAGCGGGACAGTACCGAACACTGAAGCTTTCTTT CASSGTVPNTEAFF
TRBD2 few TRBJ2-3 TRBV4-3 TGCGCCAGCAGCCAAGATAGGGATAGCGGACTAGCGGGCCTCTTAGATACGCAGTATTTT CASSQDRDSGLAGLLDTQYF
TRBD1 . TRBJ1-6 TRBV7-2 TGTGCCAGCAGCTCCGGGACAGGGGGTTCACCCCTCCACTTT CASSSGTGGSPLHF
. . TRBJ1-5 TRBV5-8 TGTGCCAGCAGCTTGGAACAGGGACGCAATCAGCCCCAGCATTTT CASSLEQGRNQPQHF
. few TRBJ1-6 TRBV3-1/TRBV3-2 TGTGCCAGCAGCAACTCGGCAGGGGATTCACCCCTCCACTTT CASSNSAGDSPLHF
TRBD1 few TRBJ1-3 TRBV19 TGTGCCAGTAGCCGGACAGGGTCTGGAAACACCATATATTTT CASSRTGSGNTIYF
TRBD1 . TRBJ2-5 TRBV5-1 TGCGCCAGCAGCTGGGGACAGTTACAAGAGACCCAGTACTTC CASSWGQLQETQYF
. . TRBJ2-7 TRBV7-9 TGTGCCAGCAGCTTAGGAATCAGCTCCTACGAGCAGTACTTC CASSLGISSYEQYF
. . TRBJ2-3 TRBV5-8 TGTGCCAGCCAACTCCTCCTCTACGCAACTACAGATACGCAGTATTTT CASQLLLYATTDTQYF
. . TRBJ1-2 TRBV7-2 TGTGCCAGCAGCTTATGGGGGCTTGAGGGCTACACCTTC CASSLWGLEGYTF
TRBD2 . TRBJ2-3 TRBV24-1 TGTGCCACCAGTGATTCGACTAGCGGGGGGTTTGGTACGCAGTATTTT CATSDSTSGGFGTQYF
TRBD1 . TRBJ1-4 TRBV7-9 TGTGCCAGCAGTCGCCCGACAGGGGAGTACGAAAAACTGTTTTTT CASSRPTGEYEKLFF
. few TRBJ2-7 TRBV19 TGTGCTAGTGGCGGGCAGCACTCCTACGAGCAGTACTTC CASGGQHSYEQYF
. . TRBJ2-2 TRBV24-1 TGTGCCACCAGTGATTCCCGGCAGGGGGGCACCGGGGAGCTGTTTTTT CATSDSRQGGTGELFF
. . TRBJ2-1 TRBV18 TGTGCCAGCTCGCAGAATGAGAGGTCCTACAATGAGCAGTTCTTC CASSQNERSYNEQFF
. . TRBJ1-3 TRBV9 TGTGCCAGCAGCCTCGTAGGGGCCTCTGGAAACACCATATATTTT CASSLVGASGNTIYF
TRBD1 . TRBJ1-5 TRBV19 TGTGCCAGTAGTCCGGGACAGGGGGTCGGCCAGCCCCAGCATTTT CASSPGQGVGQPQHF
TRBD2 . TRBJ2-1 TRBV9 TGTGCCAGCAGCCCTGGACTAGCGGGTTATGAGCAGTTCTTC CASSPGLAGYEQFF
TRBD2 . TRBJ2-4 TRBV7-3 TGTGCCAGCAGCTTAGGGGGGGAAAACATTCAGTACTTC CASSLGGENIQYF
TRBD1 few TRBJ1-2 TRBV4-3 TGCGCCAGCAGCCAGAACCGGGGCACAGGGGGCTATGGCTACACCTTC CASSQNRGTGGYGYTF
TRBD1 . TRBJ2-1 TRBV19 TGTGCCAGTAGTCGACCCGGGACAGGGCTCAATGAGCAGTTCTTC CASSRPGTGLNEQFF
TRBD2 . TRBJ2-2 TRBV4-3 TGCGCCAGCAGTTTAGGATACGGGGGGGACGGGGAGCTGTTTTTT CASSLGYGGDGELFF
TRBD1 . TRBJ1-4 TRBV3-1/TRBV3-2 TGTGCCAGCAGCCAAGAGTCAGGGGGGTGGAATGAAAAACTGTTTTTT CASSQESGGWNEKLFF
TRBD2 . TRBJ2-3 TRBV18 TGTGCCAGCTCACCAAGGGGAGGGAGTGGCGATACGCAGTATTTT CASSPRGGSGDTQYF
. . TRBJ1-1 TRBV5-6 TGTGCCAGCAGCCCCACCACAAACCCTGAAGCTTTCTTT CASSPTTNPEAFF
. . TRBJ1-1 TRBV6-5 TGTGCCAGCGGGCGATTCGACACTGAAGCTTTCTTT CASGRFDTEAFF
. . TRBJ1-2 TRBV10-1 TGCGCCAGCAGTGAGAACAACGATAATGGCTACACCTTC CASSENNDNGYTF
TRBD1 . TRBJ1-5 TRBV9 TGTGCCAGCAGCGTATCAGGGGGAAGCAATCAGCCCCAGCATTTT CASSVSGGSNQPQHF
. . TRBJ2-2 TRBV6-5 TGTGCCAGCAGAACCGGGGAGCGAATGGGCGGGGAGCTGTTTTTT CASRTGERMGGELFF
. . TRBJ1-6 TRBV6-5 TGTGCCAGCACCGGAGGGCGGGATATGAATTCACCCCTCCACTTT CASTGGRDMNSPLHF
. . TRBJ1-1 TRBV2 TGTGCCAGCAGTGGGGGCGTAAACACTGAAGCTTTCTTT CASSGGVNTEAFF
TRBD1 once TRBJ2-2 TRBV2 TGTGCCAGCAATGGACAGGGGCGGGACACCGGGGAGCTGTTTTTT CASNGQGRDTGELFF
TRBD2 . TRBJ2-3 TRBV2 TGTGCCACATCAACTAGCGGGAGGGCAGATACGCAGTATTTT CATSTSGRADTQYF
. . TRBJ1-2 TRBV25-1 TGTGCCAGCAGTGAATCGGTCAGACAAAGGTACACCTTC CASSESVRQRYTF
. . TRBJ2-1 TRBV5-1 TGCGCCAGCAGCTCGTCCACGGCAGGGAATGAGCAGTTCTTC CASSSSTAGNEQFF
TRBD1 . TRBJ1-2 TRBV10-3 TGTGCCATCAGTGAGATTCGACAGGGGTATCACGGCTACACCTTC CAISEIRQGYHGYTF
. few TRBJ1-1 TRBV7-9 TGTGCCAGCAGCACTGGGGCACTGAACACTGAAGCTTTCTTT CASSTGALNTEAFF